This T cell receptor beta chain is from a study of memory CD4+ T cells and cytomegalovirus serostatus. At the level of the study: This sample comes from healthy Belgian adults, under 10 CMV seropositive, approximately 23 seronegative.

Whole-study findings and limits: CD4+ memory repertoires contained about two fifths of the roughly 160 reported CMV TCRbeta sequences.

From germline, CDR1 is SGDLS and CDR2 YYNGEE. This CDR3 is 14 amino acids long. Deletions cut 0 bases from V and 5 bases from J, with 11 bases between. The sort gate was single viable CD3+CD4+CD8-CD45RO+ cells for memory CD4+ T cells. Donors' CMV status reflects serum IgG against pp150, pp28, p38, p52. Authors' analysis steps: After removing out-of-frame reads, over 2 million distinct TCRbeta sequences remained. Assay used: immunoSEQ multiplex PCR; TCRdb lists only in-frame clones, some missing. Clone size and V and J calls were adopted from that table, with D and trimming inferred from the DNA. The sample has approximately 50,000 clones, 70% to 85% seen once; the top ten hold roughly 2.7%. Concerning this clone itself: Its antigen is undetermined.

The sequence derives from an adult in good health and CMV-seropositive. The sequencing input was memory CD4+ T cells from blood. This chain uses TRBV9 with TRBJ1-2; unclear D gene. The CDR3 loop reads CASSVGEGSYGYTF. The CDR3 DNA follows: TGTGCCAGCAGCGTAGGGGAAGGGTCTTATGGCTACACCTTC.